The rows below give T cell receptor beta chains drawn from one sample of a study of blood T cell repertoires in COVID-19. TCRdb keeps only in-frame clones here, not all; method: immunoSEQ multiplex PCR. This sample yields 100,000 to 150,000 clones, of which 65% to 90% are seen a single time; 25% to 30% belongs to the top ten. Sequenced material: peripheral blood. These receptor sequences come from an elderly woman with acute or convalescent COVID-19. Each CDR3 is given with its conserved first and last residue. The D gene is left open where the match is weak. For some rows the clone size is stated as once, few or many, or as a class when expanded; others skip it.

clone size: NA
V gene: TRBV28
J gene: TRBJ1-5
D gene: NA
CDR3 protein: CASSSPTRRGGNQPQHF
CDR3 DNA: TGTGCCAGCAGTTCCCCCACCAGGCGGGGTGGCAATCAGCCCCAGCATTTT

clone size: NA
V gene: TRBV6-5
J gene: TRBJ1-5
D gene: NA
CDR3 protein: CASSSRDTRPQHF
CDR3 DNA: TGTGCCAGCAGTTCCAGGGATACTCGCCCCCAGCATTTT

clone size: NA
V gene: TRBV28
J gene: TRBJ1-2
D gene: NA
CDR3 protein: CASTEAPNYGYTF
CDR3 DNA: TGTGCCAGCACAGAGGCGCCTAACTATGGCTACACCTTC

clone size: NA
V gene: TRBV18
J gene: TRBJ1-1
D gene: TRBD1
CDR3 protein: CASSFSGGGGEAFF
CDR3 DNA: TGTGCCAGCTCATTCTCAGGGGGCGGGGGTGAAGCTTTCTTT

clone size: NA
V gene: TRBV18
J gene: TRBJ2-7
D gene: NA
CDR3 protein: CASSDTHYEQYF
CDR3 DNA: TGTGCCAGCTCTGACACCCACTACGAGCAGTACTTC

clone size: NA
V gene: TRBV14
J gene: TRBJ2-1
D gene: NA
CDR3 protein: CASSQELSYNEQFF
CDR3 DNA: TGTGCCAGCAGCCAAGAGCTAAGTTACAATGAGCAGTTCTTC

clone size: once
V gene: TRBV11-2
J gene: TRBJ1-1
D gene: TRBD1
CDR3 protein: CATGGGQGARGPNTEAFF
CDR3 DNA: TGTGCCACCGGAGGGGGGCAGGGGGCGCGTGGGCCGAACACTGAAGCTTTCTTT

clone size: few
V gene: TRBV28
J gene: TRBJ1-1
D gene: NA
CDR3 protein: CASVAGQSGTEAFF
CDR3 DNA: TGTGCCAGCGTAGCAGGACAGTCGGGCACTGAAGCTTTCTTT

clone size: NA
V gene: TRBV6-2/TRBV6-3
J gene: TRBJ1-4
D gene: NA
CDR3 protein: CASSAGTNEKLFF
CDR3 DNA: TGTGCCAGCAGTGCAGGGACTAATGAAAAACTGTTTTTT

clone size: NA
V gene: TRBV5-1
J gene: TRBJ1-2
D gene: NA
CDR3 protein: CASSLGVTDSNYGYTF
CDR3 DNA: TGCGCCAGCAGCTTGGGGGTGACGGACAGCAACTATGGCTACACCTTC

clone size: NA
V gene: TRBV7-2
J gene: TRBJ2-3
D gene: NA
CDR3 protein: CASSFTHLTDTQYF
CDR3 DNA: TGTGCCAGCAGCTTTACCCACTTAACAGATACGCAGTATTTT

clone size: once
V gene: TRBV5-5
J gene: TRBJ1-5
D gene: NA
CDR3 protein: CASSFRVPISNQPQHF
CDR3 DNA: TGTGCCAGCAGCTTCAGGGTACCTATTAGCAATCAGCCCCAGCATTTT

clone size: NA
V gene: TRBV4-2
J gene: TRBJ2-7
D gene: NA
CDR3 protein: CASSQAQARSYEQYF
CDR3 DNA: TGTGCCAGCAGCCAAGCACAGGCCCGCTCCTACGAGCAGTACTTC

clone size: NA
V gene: TRBV27
J gene: TRBJ1-5
D gene: NA
CDR3 protein: CASSLMGAGNQPQHF
CDR3 DNA: TGTGCCAGCAGTTTGATGGGAGCGGGCAATCAGCCCCAGCATTTT

clone size: NA
V gene: TRBV7-8
J gene: TRBJ2-3
D gene: NA
CDR3 protein: CASSEVGDDDDTQYF
CDR3 DNA: TGTGCCAGCAGCGAGGTAGGGGATGATGACGATACGCAGTATTTT

clone size: NA
V gene: TRBV25-1
J gene: TRBJ1-6
D gene: NA
CDR3 protein: CASSDRLTGESPLHF
CDR3 DNA: TGTGCCAGCAGTGACCGACTGACAGGCGAGTCACCCCTCCACTTT

clone size: NA
V gene: TRBV27
J gene: TRBJ2-2
D gene: TRBD1
CDR3 protein: CASSFRDRGTDTNTGELFF
CDR3 DNA: TGTGCCAGCAGTTTCCGGGACAGGGGAACCGACACGAACACCGGGGAGCTGTTTTTT

clone size: once
V gene: TRBV6-1
J gene: TRBJ1-1
D gene: NA
CDR3 protein: CASSETGRNTEAFF
CDR3 DNA: TGTGCCAGCAGTGAAACAGGGAGGAACACTGAAGCTTTCTTT

clone size: NA
V gene: TRBV13
J gene: TRBJ1-3
D gene: NA
CDR3 protein: CASSLAGGGNTIYF
CDR3 DNA: TGTGCCAGCAGCTTAGCGGGAGGCGGAAACACCATATATTTT

clone size: NA
V gene: TRBV7-8
J gene: TRBJ1-2
D gene: TRBD1
CDR3 protein: CASSPRTGYTVGGYTF
CDR3 DNA: TGTGCCAGCAGCCCCCGGACAGGTTACACCGTCGGAGGCTACACCTTC

clone size: few
V gene: TRBV5-1
J gene: TRBJ2-2
D gene: NA
CDR3 protein: CASRVQEYTGELFF
CDR3 DNA: TGCGCCAGCAGGGTACAGGAATACACCGGGGAGCTGTTTTTT

clone size: few
V gene: TRBV27
J gene: TRBJ1-2
D gene: NA
CDR3 protein: CASSRTQGYGYTF
CDR3 DNA: TGTGCCAGCAGCCGTACACAGGGTTATGGCTACACCTTC

clone size: NA
V gene: TRBV6-5
J gene: TRBJ1-2
D gene: NA
CDR3 protein: CASSYAGTNYGYTF
CDR3 DNA: TGTGCCAGCAGTTACGCCGGTACTAACTATGGCTACACCTTC

clone size: once
V gene: TRBV4-3
J gene: TRBJ1-1
D gene: NA
CDR3 protein: CASSQDRRAEAFF
CDR3 DNA: TGCGCCAGCAGCCAAGATCGGAGGGCCGAAGCTTTCTTT

clone size: NA
V gene: TRBV7-2
J gene: TRBJ2-5
D gene: TRBD1
CDR3 protein: CASSPGTGQETQYF
CDR3 DNA: TGTGCCAGCAGCCCCGGGACAGGGCAAGAGACCCAGTACTTC

clone size: many
V gene: TRBV24-1
J gene: TRBJ1-1
D gene: NA
CDR3 protein: CATSDSLDTEAFF
CDR3 DNA: TGTGCCACCAGTGATTCGCTAGACACTGAAGCTTTCTTT

clone size: NA
V gene: TRBV5-1
J gene: TRBJ2-5
D gene: TRBD1
CDR3 protein: CASSSYRQGRAQETQYF
CDR3 DNA: TGCGCCAGCAGCTCATACCGACAGGGAAGGGCTCAAGAGACCCAGTACTTC

clone size: NA
V gene: TRBV21-1
J gene: TRBJ1-3
D gene: NA
CDR3 protein: CASSRAGPRGNTIYF
CDR3 DNA: TGTGCCAGCAGCAGGGCGGGTCCAAGAGGAAACACCATATATTTT

clone size: NA
V gene: TRBV19
J gene: TRBJ1-3
D gene: NA
CDR3 protein: CASSRDSSSGNTIYF
CDR3 DNA: TGTGCCAGTAGCCGGGACTCCAGCTCTGGAAACACCATATATTTT

clone size: NA
V gene: TRBV14
J gene: TRBJ1-1
D gene: NA
CDR3 protein: CASSQGFNTEAFF
CDR3 DNA: TGTGCCAGCAGCCAGGGCTTCAACACTGAAGCTTTCTTT

clone size: NA
V gene: TRBV18
J gene: TRBJ1-3
D gene: TRBD1
CDR3 protein: CASSEGTASGNTIYF
CDR3 DNA: TGTGCCAGCTCGGAAGGGACAGCCTCTGGAAACACCATATATTTT

clone size: once
V gene: TRBV13
J gene: TRBJ1-6
D gene: NA
CDR3 protein: CASSLGLTDNSPLHF
CDR3 DNA: TGTGCCAGCAGCTTAGGCCTAACAGACAATTCACCCCTCCACTTT

clone size: NA
V gene: TRBV20-1
J gene: TRBJ1-5
D gene: NA
CDR3 protein: CSASSEFNQPQHF
CDR3 DNA: TGCAGTGCTAGTTCGGAGTTCAATCAGCCCCAGCATTTT

clone size: NA
V gene: TRBV7-2
J gene: TRBJ2-2
D gene: NA
CDR3 protein: CASSQRTSRELFF
CDR3 DNA: TGTGCCAGCAGCCAAAGGACTTCAAGGGAGCTGTTTTTT

clone size: NA
V gene: TRBV6-5
J gene: TRBJ2-5
D gene: TRBD2
CDR3 protein: CASSPTTSGAETQYF
CDR3 DNA: TGTGCCAGCAGTCCCACGACTAGCGGGGCTGAGACCCAGTACTTC

clone size: NA
V gene: TRBV5-1
J gene: TRBJ2-7
D gene: NA
CDR3 protein: CAIAKQYF
CDR3 DNA: TGCGCCATCGCGAAGCAGTACTTC

clone size: NA
V gene: TRBV7-8
J gene: TRBJ1-5
D gene: NA
CDR3 protein: CASNLRWVSQPQHF
CDR3 DNA: TGTGCCAGCAATTTGCGGTGGGTCTCTCAGCCCCAGCATTTT

clone size: NA
V gene: TRBV6-5
J gene: TRBJ2-7
D gene: NA
CDR3 protein: CASTALAGSSYEQYF
CDR3 DNA: TGTGCCAGCACCGCCCTTGCGGGAAGCTCCTACGAGCAGTACTTC

clone size: NA
V gene: TRBV28
J gene: TRBJ1-3
D gene: NA
CDR3 protein: CASSIGGVSSGNTIYF
CDR3 DNA: TGTGCCAGCAGCATCGGGGGGGTTTCGTCGGGAAACACCATATATTTT

clone size: once
V gene: TRBV11-2
J gene: TRBJ1-1
D gene: NA
CDR3 protein: CASRLARASTEAFF
CDR3 DNA: TGTGCCAGCAGATTGGCCCGAGCGAGCACTGAAGCTTTCTTT

clone size: NA
V gene: TRBV2
J gene: TRBJ1-4
D gene: NA
CDR3 protein: CASSPRGELFF
CDR3 DNA: TGTGCCAGCAGCCCCCGCGGAGAACTGTTTTTT

clone size: NA
V gene: TRBV7-2
J gene: TRBJ1-6
D gene: TRBD1
CDR3 protein: CASSFGQGESPLHF
CDR3 DNA: TGTGCCAGCAGCTTCGGACAGGGCGAATCACCCCTCCACTTT

clone size: NA
V gene: TRBV18
J gene: TRBJ1-2
D gene: NA
CDR3 protein: CASSPTGRGLGGYTF
CDR3 DNA: TGTGCCAGCTCTCCCACAGGGAGGGGCCTTGGAGGCTACACCTTC

clone size: NA
V gene: TRBV7-2
J gene: TRBJ1-2
D gene: TRBD1
CDR3 protein: CASSPIAGQTNYGYTF
CDR3 DNA: TGTGCCAGCAGCCCCATAGCGGGACAGACTAACTATGGCTACACCTTC